This TCR beta chain was observed in a study of cytomegalovirus exposure and HLA in healthy donors. Researchers ran the PCR with 60 Vbeta and 13 Jbeta primers. Produced via immunoSEQ multiplex PCR; TCRdb's table is partial and in-frame only. The sample has 240,000 or so clones; around 80% are singletons. Study-level findings and limits: Common viral pathogens (according to a later analysis) appeared linked to several of the most significant clusters. Rarity marked most TCR sequences, yet some public TCRs occurred in many donors. Reportedly, TCR beta sequences accurately predicted HLA-A and HLA-B alleles in most subjects. Cytomegalovirus association was listed for about 150 TCR beta chains.

To note about this clone: Its antigen is not known.

Germline V gives CDR1 MNHEY, CDR2 SVGAGI. This CDR3 comprises 13 residues. This rearrangement joins TRBV6-5 to TRBJ2-5; maybe TRBD1 (5 bases). The J call is in doubt because the DNA end fits TRBJ2-7 better. This receptor was taken from an older woman in good health and CMV-seropositive. The sample taken for sequencing was PBMCs. CDR3 region: CASSYAGLYEQYF. For the CDR3, the DNA is TGTGCCAGCAGTTACGCAGGGCTCTACGAGCAGTACTTC.